These 22 T cell receptor beta chains originate from one sample sequenced in a study of blood T cell repertoires in COVID-19. The data were produced by immunoSEQ multiplex PCR, yet TCRdb's version contains in-frame clones alone and is incomplete. The table shows some 48,000 clones, with around 88% occurring only once. The sequencing input was peripheral blood. Source of these receptors: a human donor in a cohort sampled during active COVID-19.

This sequence joins TRBV4-1 and TRBJ2-7; no definite D call. This CDR3 spans 15 amino acids. The ends were cut back, 1 base at V and 4 bases at J, with 14 bases in the middle. Looked up from germline, CDR1 is MGHRA and CDR2 is YSYEKL. CDR3 in DNA: TGCGCCAGCAGCCAAGGAGGTCCGTTCGGTTACGAGCAGTACTTC. It codes for CASSQGGPFGYEQYF.

This chain joins TRBV2 and TRBJ1-1; D might be TRBD1 (5 bases). The CDR3 is 11 residues long. Trimming took 6 bases from V and 6 from J, leaving 8 bases between them. CDR1 and CDR2 (germline): SNHLY, FYNNEI. The CDR3 reads CASRWGAEAFF. The CDR3 coding sequence is TGTGCCAGCAGGTGGGGGGCTGAAGCTTTCTTT.

The chain is built from TRBV9 and TRBJ2-1; TRBD1 aligns across 12 bases. Trimming removed 4 bases from V and 2 bases from J; junction bases left unmatched: 7. CDR1 and CDR2 (germline): SGDLS, YYNGEE. The CDR3 loop spans 17 amino acids. In DNA, the CDR3 is TGTGCCAGCAGCTTCCGGGACAGGGGGCGCCCCTACAATGAGCAGTTCTTC. It is translated as CASSFRDRGRPYNEQFF.

The chain has TRBV7-2 and TRBJ2-7; tentative D call: TRBD1 (6 bases). V lost 4 bases to trimming and J lost 2 bases, with 15 bases between them. Germline V gene data show CDR1 as SGHTA and CDR2 as FQGNSA. This CDR3 is built from 15 residues. The CDR3 protein is CASSWDNLGPYEQYF. In DNA form, the CDR3 reads TGTGCCAGCAGCTGGGACAACTTAGGGCCCTACGAGCAGTACTTC.

The chain links TRBV7-8 to TRBJ2-5; TRBD1 agrees at 7 bases. Germline V gives CDR1 SGHVS, CDR2 FQNEAQ. This CDR3 region has 14 residues. J lost 5 bases, V lost 5 bases, and 8 bases had no gene match. CDR3 sequence (DNA): TGTGCCAGCAGCGCGACAGGGACGGATGAGACCCAGTACTTC. Encoded protein: CASSATGTDETQYF. The full variable domain, its missing parts supplied by reference TRBV7-8 and TRBJ2-5, is GAGVSQSPRYKVAKRGQDVALRCDPISGHVSLFWYQQALGQGPEFLTYFQNEAQLDKSGLPSDRFFAERPEGSVSTLKIQRTQQEDSAVYLCASSATGTDETQYFGPGTRLLVL.

The chain joins TRBV6-5 to TRBJ2-7, with 8 bases fitting TRBD2. Germline CDR1 and CDR2: MNHEY and SVGAGI. The CDR3 consists of 15 residues. J was trimmed by 3 bases and V by 6 bases; bases with no gene match: 10. In nucleotides, the CDR3 is TGTGCCAGCAGAGCAGGCGGGGGGACCTTCTACGAGCAGTACTTC. Amino acids: CASRAGGGTFYEQYF.

The chain has TRBV5-6 and TRBJ2-1; 7 bases are shared with TRBD2. The CDR3 loop spans 15 amino acids. The ends lost 4 bases at V and 5 bases at J; junction bases unmatched: 9. CDR1 is SGHDT, CDR2 YYEEEE, per germline. DNA for the CDR3: TGTGCCAGCAGCCGTCGACTAGCCGGCGACAATGAGCAGTTCTTC. It specifies CASSRRLAGDNEQFF. Using reference TRBV5-6 and TRBJ2-1 for the parts outside the CDR3, the full variable domain is DAGVTQSPTHLIKTRGQQVTLRCSPKSGHDTVSWYQQALGQGPQFIFQYYEEEERQRGNFPDRFSGHQFPNYSSELNVNALLLGDSALYLCASSRRLAGDNEQFFGPGTRLTVL.

J is TRBJ2-1 and V is TRBV6-6; 8 nucleotides line up with TRBD2. V shed 2 bases, J shed 4 bases, and the junction held 4 bases outside the gene matches. There are 15 residues in the CDR3. Germline CDR1 and CDR2: MNHNY and SVGAGI (reference sequence). CDR3 in amino acids: CASSYITSGYNEQFF. The CDR3 nucleotides are TGTGCCAGCAGTTACATCACTAGCGGATACAATGAGCAGTTCTTC.

The rearrangement joins TRBV5-4 to TRBJ2-1, with D possibly matching TRBD2 (5 bases). Germline V gives CDR1 SGHNT, CDR2 YYREEE (reference sequence). Trimming took off 0 bases at V and 9 bases at J, with 13 bases between the two ends. The CDR3 consists of 14 residues. As DNA, the CDR3 is TGTGCCAGCAGCTTGGCCGTTACTACTAGTGAGCAGTTCTTC. This encodes CASSLAVTTSEQFF. Supplemented by reference TRBV5-4 and TRBJ2-1, the full variable domain reads ETGVTQSPTHLIKTRGQQVTLRCSSQSGHNTVSWYQQALGQGPQFIFQYYREEENGRGNFPPRFSGLQFPNYSSELNVNALELDDSALYLCASSLAVTTSEQFFGPGTRLTVL.

This sequence joins TRBV14 and TRBJ2-7; TRBD1 aligns across 8 bases. The CDR3 runs to 13 residues. Per the germline V gene, CDR1 is SGHDN and CDR2 is FVKESK. V lost 6 bases and J lost 4; bases outside the gene matches: 5. The CDR3 region has the DNA TGTGCCAGCAGACAGACAGGGGAATACGAGCAGTACTTC. Translating it yields CASRQTGEYEQYF.

This clone was picked up one time. V usage is TRBV12-3 or TRBV12-4 and J usage is TRBJ2-5, with 7 nucleotides matching TRBD2. V shed 6 bases, J shed 5 bases, and the junction held 6 bases outside the gene matches. This CDR3 has 13 residues. The chain's CDR3 is CASSPRGGETQYF. The CDR3 coding sequence is TGTGCCAGCAGCCCGAGGGGAGGGGAGACCCAGTACTTC.

The chain combines TRBV18 with TRBJ1-2; TRBD1 might be the D (5 bases). Trimming took off 6 bases at V and 2 bases at J, with 7 bases between the two ends. The CDR3 runs to 12 residues. Germline V gene sequence: CDR1 KGHSH, CDR2 LQKENI. The CDR3: CASSDSNYGYTF. CDR3 nucleotide sequence: TGTGCCAGCTCCGACAGCAACTATGGCTACACCTTC.

V usage is TRBV7-2 and J usage is TRBJ2-1; 12 nucleotides agree with TRBD2. The CDR3 loop spans 16 amino acids. CDR1 is SGHTA, CDR2 FQGNSA, per germline. The V gene end was trimmed by 1 base and the J gene end by 6 bases; junction bases not matched to a gene: 4. CDR3 in amino acids: CASSLGLAGGLNEQFF. CDR3 bases: TGTGCCAGCAGCTTAGGGCTAGCGGGAGGGCTCAATGAGCAGTTCTTC.

The chain joins TRBV5-1 to TRBJ2-1, with D possibly being TRBD1 (6 bases). There are 13 residues in the CDR3. Per germline, CDR1 SGHRS and CDR2 YFSETQ. The V and J ends lost 5 bases and 5 bases respectively, with 11 bases between them. In DNA, the CDR3 is TGCGCCAGCAGTCCACACAGGGACAATGAGCAGTTCTTC. Protein sequence: CASSPHRDNEQFF.

The chain employs TRBV7-9 and TRBJ1-6, with unresolved D. V gave up 5 bases and J gave up 5 bases, with 13 bases separating them. Germline CDR1 reads SEHNR; CDR2 reads FQNEAQ (reference sequence). The CDR3 sequence is 15 residues long. The CDR3 nucleotides are TGTGCCAGCAGCGTCGGGTCCAGCAATAATTCACCCCTCCACTTT. Amino acids: CASSVGSSNNSPLHF.

This sequence joins TRBV27 and TRBJ1-5; TRBD1 agrees at 10 bases. This CDR3 has 16 residues. The J segment lost 5 bases and the V segment lost 6 bases, leaving 10 bases of the junction unmatched. CDR1 is MNHEY and CDR2 is SMNVEV in the germline V gene (reference sequence). The CDR3 region is CASSPGTGVAYQPQHF. CDR3 sequence (DNA): TGTGCCAGCAGCCCCGGGACAGGGGTCGCCTATCAGCCCCAGCATTTT.

The rearrangement links TRBV11-2 to TRBJ2-7; weak D call: TRBD2 (5 bases). The CDR3 has 13 residues. The V end was cut by 3 bases, the J end by 4 bases, with 10 bases between. CDR1 SGHAT and CDR2 FQNNGV come from the germline V gene. The CDR3 bases are TGTGCCAGCAGCTTCCGGGGAGAATACGAGCAGTACTTC. Translation: CASSFRGEYEQYF.

The count of this clone is one. This chain connects TRBV4-1 to TRBJ2-3, with TRBD2 matching over 12 bases. Trimming at V came to 1 base and at J to 4 bases, leaving 6 bases not matched to a gene. Germline assignment: CDR1 MGHRA and CDR2 YSYEKL. There are 17 residues in the CDR3. Written as DNA, the CDR3 is TGCGCCAGCAGCCAAGTCCTAGCGGGAGGGTCCGCAGATACGCAGTATTTT. It translates to CASSQVLAGGSADTQYF.

The V and J genes are TRBV5-4 and TRBJ1-4; D unresolved. The CDR3 extends over 14 amino acids. The germline V and J ends were trimmed by 4 bases and 5 bases, with 12 bases remaining between them. The germline V gene has CDR1 SGHNT and CDR2 YYREEE (reference sequence). The CDR3, as DNA: TGTGCCAGCAGCCGCGCAGGCAACAATGAAAAACTGTTTTTT. Its protein is CASSRAGNNEKLFF.

The rearrangement uses TRBV5-4 and TRBJ2-7, with 7 bases that match TRBD1. This CDR3 is built from 15 residues. The trim removed 4 bases at V and 4 bases at J, leaving 11 bases unmatched. CDR1 SGHNT and CDR2 YYREEE come from the germline V gene (reference sequence). The CDR3 loop is CASSQQRGPIYEQYF. As DNA, the CDR3 is TGTGCCAGCAGCCAGCAGAGGGGGCCCATATACGAGCAGTACTTC.

This clone was seen a handful of times. Here the CDR3 DNA reads TGTGCCACCAGCAAAACAGGGAGCGGGACACCCCTCCACTTT. Protein sequence: CATSKTGSGTPLHF. The chain is built from TRBV15 and TRBJ1-6; TRBD1 might be the D (6 bases). V was trimmed by 4 bases and J by 11 bases, leaving 15 bases between them. This CDR3 has 14 amino acids. Per the germline V gene, CDR1 is LNHNV and CDR2 is YYDKDF (reference sequence).

V and J are TRBV5-4 and TRBJ2-3; no clear D gene. From germline, CDR1 is SGHNT and CDR2 YYREEE (reference sequence). The CDR3 totals 15 residues. The V end was cut by 0 bases, the J end by 0 bases, with 8 bases between. CDR3 sequence (DNA): TGTGCCAGCAGCTTGGGAGGCGTCAGCACAGATACGCAGTATTTT. Amino acids: CASSLGGVSTDTQYF.